Many counts were recorded for the clone carrying this T cell receptor (beta chain). Its antigen is not known. This sample is drawn from a study of CD8 T cells in ankylosing spondylitis. CDR3 size: 14 residues. V was pared by 6 bases and J by 0 bases, with 7 bases between. Germline CDR1 is KGHDR and CDR2 is SFDVKD. Libraries of TCR beta came from quantitative 5'-RACE with molecular barcodes. Via MiXCR, TCRdb re-called the 5' RACE reads, giving one row per CDR3 protein. The table includes some 85,000 distinct CDR3 sequences, roughly 9% detected once. Findings of the study overall: Matched ankylosing spondylitis synovial fluid reportedly contained a significantly enriched population of disease-linked clones. What appeared characteristic of ankylosing spondylitis blood was a TCR beta motif of 7 or 8 highly homologous variants.

The receptor comes from a male donor with ankylosing spondylitis. The sample was blood, either unsorted or a sorted T cell fraction (not recorded which). The genes are TRBV24-1 and TRBJ2-2; D not resolved. The CDR3 DNA reads as TGTGCCACCAGTCCCTCTTCGAACACCGGGGAGCTGTTTTTT. Its protein product is CATSPSSNTGELFF.